Listed below are T cell receptor beta chains from one sample, sequenced in a study of patients and donors after allogeneic stem cell transplantation. Via MiXCR, TCRdb re-called the RT-PCR reads, giving one row per CDR3 protein. The sample has tens of thousands of distinct CDR3 sequences, roughly 5.1% seen once. Sequenced: blood, either unsorted or a sorted T cell fraction (not recorded which). All receptors derive from a human donor who was either an allogeneic HSCT recipient or a stem cell or donor lymphocyte infusion donor (not recorded which). It is not recorded whose cells these are; they may come from a transplant donor. Both conserved end residues are part of each CDR3. The D gene is left open where the match is weak. The size field is filled for only some rows; it gives once, few, many or a size class.

>NA|TRBJ1-3|TRBV18|few
TGTGCCAGCTCACCAAACTCTGGAAACACCATATATTTT
CASSPNSGNTIYF
>NA|TRBJ1-3|TRBV18|NA
TGTGCCAGCTCACCAATTTTGGCGTTTGGGGACACCATATATTTT
CASSPILAFGDTIYF
>NA|TRBJ1-1|TRBV7-9|NA
TGTTCCAGCAGCTTTCAGGGTTTATCGGTTACTGAAGCTTTCTTT
CSSSFQGLSVTEAFF
>NA|TRBJ1-1|TRBV27|many
TGTGCCAGCAGTTTATTCGGCCAGAGAATGAACACTGAAGCTTTCTTT
CASSLFGQRMNTEAFF
>TRBD2|TRBJ2-1|TRBV4-2|NA
TGTGCCAGCAGCCCCGGACTAGCGGGAGGGCCTAGGACCTACAATGAGCAGTTCTTC
CASSPGLAGGPRTYNEQFF
>TRBD2|TRBJ2-3|TRBV12-3/TRBV12-4|NA
TGTGCCAGCAGTTTACAAGCGGGGGGGTCAGATACGCAGTATTTT
CASSLQAGGSDTQYF
>NA|TRBJ2-3|TRBV20-1|many
TGCAGTGCTGGCCACCGGACCGTCCGTCCGGATACGCAGTATTTT
CSAGHRTVRPDTQYF
>NA|TRBJ1-2|TRBV28|many
TGTGCCAGCAGTCCACATTCCTATGGCTACACCTTC
CASSPHSYGYTF
>NA|TRBJ2-5|TRBV16|many
TGTGCCAGCGACTCCGGGGGAGAGACCCAGTACTTC
CASDSGGETQYF
>NA|TRBJ2-5|TRBV20-1|many
TGCAGTGCTGGGGGGGGCGGCAAGGAGACCCAGTACTTC
CSAGGGGKETQYF
>NA|TRBJ1-4|TRBV4-2|many
TGTGCCAGCAGCCAAGTGGGCGGGCGGGATGAAAAACTGTTTTTT
CASSQVGGRDEKLFF
>NA|TRBJ2-1|TRBV24-1|many
TGTGCCACCAGTGATTTGGGAGGGATAAAGTTCTTC
CATSDLGGIKFF
>NA|TRBJ2-5|TRBV5-5|NA
TGTGCCAGCAACACCTTAGACGCTCGTGAGACCCAGTACTTC
CASNTLDARETQYF
>NA|TRBJ2-1|TRBV5-5|many
TGTGCCAGCAGCTTGGACGGCAGGATAGGAAATGAGCAGTTCTTC
CASSLDGRIGNEQFF
>NA|TRBJ2-5|TRBV6-5|medium-sized
TGTGCCAGCAGTTTTACCACCGGGACAACACAAGAGACCCAGTACTTC
CASSFTTGTTQETQYF
>NA|TRBJ2-1|TRBV20-1|many
TGCAGTGCCTCATTAACTAGGATCAATGAGCAGTTCTTC
CSASLTRINEQFF
>NA|TRBJ1-2|TRBV6-1|NA
TGTGCCAGCAGTGGCAGCAGGGGTTACTATGGCTACACCTTC
CASSGSRGYYGYTF
>NA|TRBJ2-1|TRBV5-1|many
TGCGCCAGCACAGTAAGCTCCTACAATGAGCAGTTCTTC
CASTVSSYNEQFF
>TRBD1|TRBJ2-3|TRBV18|many
TGTGCCAGCTCACCACCGACAGGGGGCACAGATACGCAGTATTTT
CASSPPTGGTDTQYF
>NA|TRBJ1-1|TRBV2|many
TGTGCCAGCAGTGAAGGGAGAGCCTTCTTT
CASSEGRAFF
>NA|TRBJ2-5|TRBV29-1|NA
TGCAGCGCAACGCAGGGCATCGAGACCCAGTACTTC
CSATQGIETQYF
>NA|TRBJ1-1|TRBV27|many
TGTGCCAGCAGTGGGGTTGTGAATACTGAAGCTTTCTTT
CASSGVVNTEAFF
>NA|TRBJ2-1|TRBV7-3|many
TGTGCCAGCAGCCCCCTCGGGGGTTCCTACAATGAGCAGTTCTTC
CASSPLGGSYNEQFF
>TRBD2|TRBJ2-5|TRBV20-1|many
TGCAGTGGTAGACTAGCGGAGACCCAGTACTTC
CSGRLAETQYF